This T cell receptor beta chain was observed in a study of cytomegalovirus exposure and HLA in healthy donors. Study-wide results and limits: A few V segments could not be told apart, such as TRBV6-2 and TRBV6-3, and were left out. Analyzed later, association rates of TCRs varied across HLA loci, with DRB1 most and HLA-C fewest. Later on, a genetic analysis was performed. It linked a missense variant in DCLRE1C with V- and J-gene trimming of TCR beta.

Regarding this clone: Its antigen is currently unknown.

With 60 Vbeta and 13 Jbeta primers, the PCR was carried out. Clones were sequenced by immunoSEQ multiplex PCR, and TCRdb holds only the in-frame ones, with some missing. The sample shows approximately 110,000 clones, about 83% of them seen only once. From germline, CDR1 is LNHNV and CDR2 YYDKDF (reference sequence). V was clipped by 0 bases and J by 2 bases, with 8 bases between them. CDR3 length equals 14 residues. Sample: PBMCs. The rearrangement uses TRBV15 and TRBJ2-7, with D possibly being TRBD1 (6 bases). This TCR was recovered from a female donor in good health and CMV-seropositive. CDR3 bases: TGTGCCACCAGCAGAGATACAGGGCCCTACGAGCAGTACTTC. It codes for CATSRDTGPYEQYF.